Included here is one T cell receptor (beta chain) sequence, with context. Its antigen specificity is not known. Base qualities are not at hand, and no much larger clone is one base apart. Using the deep immunoSEQ assay, TCR CDR3 regions were amplified from genomic DNA by multiplex PCR. Extracted genomic DNA from each cell subset was spread evenly across all wells of several immunoSEQ 96-well plates, with each plate serving as a replicate. For sorted subsets, 200 to 250 ng of genomic DNA, equivalent to tens of thousands of T cell genomes, went into each replicate PCR. The purified libraries were quantified using a Qubit 3.0 fluorometer, sized with a Bioanalyzer 2100, and then quantified again using the KAPA Library Quantification kit. A separate single-read 150-cycle Illumina NextSeq 550 flow cell was used to sequence each immunoSEQ 96-well plate. Concerning the study's data processing: Because only junctional sequences without quality scores were contained in the immunoSEQ output, filtering matching that applied to full-length reads could not be performed. To assign V/J genes and CDR3, sequences were annotated using PyIR, a Python wrapper for IgBLAST v1.9, with IMGT germline references. Reads with weak V/J assignments (E-value above 1e-6), missing CDR3, stop codons, out-of-frame junctions, or ambiguous translated residues were removed. A V3J clonotype was defined by an identical inferred V gene, J gene, and CDR3 amino acid sequence. Percentage overlap between repertoires was computed as shared unique clonotypes divided by the size of the smaller repertoire. Richness of each repertoire was evaluated using RTK rarefaction, the Chao1 estimator, and Recon v2.1 estimates of unobserved clonotypes. Generation probabilities for all TCRbeta clonotypes obtained by the gDNA method from a handful of donors were computed using OLGA. Drawn from immuneACCESS, this table holds only the in-frame rearrangements with V and J called that TCRdb kept. Clones are partly lost; checked studies trace under half to an unresolved V gene and leave the rest unexplained. For V, J and clone size, that table is used; D and trimming come from the DNA. This sample holds about 2.3 million clones; approximately 93% were observed only once. The top ten clonotypes cover about 0.39% of the sample.

The data derive from a study of shared clonotypes between healthy human individuals (dated by TCRdb to the early 2020s). Study-level background: The cohort included a few men and a couple of women between 18 and 49 years of age. For each donor, three plates each were used for CD4 naive and CD4 memory, two plates were used for CD8 naive, and one plate was used for CD8 memory. Blood TCR repertoires of five healthy adults were deeply sequenced to estimate repertoire size and the extent of clonotype sharing between individuals. Libraries were prepared and TCR repertoires were sequenced by different laboratories using diverse techniques, in order to increase sequencing depth and limit assay-specific biases. Each donor's leukapheresis produced roughly between roughly 0.85 and 9.5 billion PBMCs. What the research found in general, with its limitations: The small number of donors limited the genetic and exposure-history diversity represented. Rarefaction of sorted-subset datasets indicated incomplete sequencing despite the large sequencing depth. Compared with non-shared clonotypes, the clonotypes found in all four sorted-subset donors had higher generation probabilities. Larger estimated clonotype richness was generally found for naive subsets than for memory subsets. When a handful of donors were compared, the shared fraction of clonotypes was roughly 5% for naive CD4, 3% to 4% for naive CD8, about 2.4% for memory CD4, and roughly 0.4% for memory CD8. Based on pairwise subsampling, the degree of clonotype sharing among donors was expected to be affected by sequencing depth. Sampling was restricted to blood, and TCR repertoires in tissues likely differ from the TCR repertoires found in blood.

Measured from the cysteine to the phenylalanine, the CDR3 is 15 residues long. Just CDR3 DNA is preserved here, 45 bases in frame from base 1. Based on the germline V gene (reference sequence), the CDR1 and CDR2 sequences are SGHNT and YYREEE. For this chain, trimming is 2 bases at the V end and 5 bases at the J end, and the number of junction bases without a gene match is 8. Donors were healthy HIV-negative adults with no recently reported acute infections or vaccinations. Every donor was a Caucasian adult living in Nashville, Tennessee, USA. CD4+ T cells were enriched by magnetic negative selection; naive cells were then positively selected on CD45RA, and the negative fraction formed the memory subset. Blood was obtained by leukapheresis, after which PBMCs were separated by Ficoll-Histopaque density gradient centrifugation and cryopreserved in liquid nitrogen vapor phase. Analytical flow cytometry was used to check the purity and quantity of each magnetically sorted T cell population. Genomic DNA was isolated from each sorted fraction and quantified by UV absorbance on a Nanodrop 2000c.

The chain is encoded by TRBV5-4 joined to TRBJ1-1; 8 of the junction bases match TRBD1. The receptor was isolated from a man younger than 30 in good health. Some clones in this sample may be carry-over from other donors' samples. The sample was naive CD4+ T cells from PBMCs. The sample's cell subset or site, from its label and the paper: CD45RA+ positively selected. At the DNA level, the sequence is TGTGCCAGCAGCTTTGGCAGGGGGCGTGGAACTGAAGCTTTCTTT. Translated, this is CASSFGRGRGTEAFF.